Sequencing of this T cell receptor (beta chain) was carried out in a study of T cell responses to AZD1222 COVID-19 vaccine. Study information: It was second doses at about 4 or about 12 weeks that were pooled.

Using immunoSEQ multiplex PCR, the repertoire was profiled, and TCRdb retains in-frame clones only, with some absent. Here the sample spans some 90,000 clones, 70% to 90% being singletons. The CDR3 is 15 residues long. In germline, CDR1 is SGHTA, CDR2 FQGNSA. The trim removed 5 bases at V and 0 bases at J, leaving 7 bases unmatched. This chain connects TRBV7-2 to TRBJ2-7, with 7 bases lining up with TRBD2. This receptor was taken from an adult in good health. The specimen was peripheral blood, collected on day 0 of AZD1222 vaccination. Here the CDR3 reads CASSRSSGSSYEQYF. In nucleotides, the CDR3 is TGTGCCAGCAGCCGTTCTAGCGGTAGCTCCTACGAGCAGTACTTC.